A selection of T cell receptor beta chains follows, all from one sample in a study of molecular identifiers for immune sequencing clone quantification. TCRdb re-analysed the PCR reads in MiXCR, keeping a single row per CDR3 protein. The sample shows 75,000 to 95,000 distinct CDR3 sequences, about 23% of them seen only once. Source material: naive CD8+ T cells from blood, with Jurkat cell RNA spiked in. The source is a human donor in good health. Some libraries in this study had Jurkat cell RNA spiked in. The CDR3 runs from the conserved cysteine through the conserved F or W. The size field is filled for only some rows; it gives once, few, many or a size class.

>NA|TRBV30
CAWSVRWGAQETQYF
>NA|TRBV20-1
CSARGGTGYPYEQYF
>few|TRBV23-1
CASSHRRQGRTDTQYF
>NA|TRBV12-3/TRBV12-4
CASGVPGNQPQHF
>NA|TRBV4-3
CASSQDSGYTEAFF
>NA|TRBV5-1
CASSLAGRGRLDEQYF
>few|TRBV6-5
CASRPLAGLYEQYF
>NA|TRBV7-9
CASSWAEGHTEAFF
>few|TRBV12-3/TRBV12-4
CASRPGHSGELFF
>NA|TRBV5-3
CASSLFRGMSTEAFF
>NA|TRBV27
CASSDRGPGVSDEQFF
>many|TRBV29-1
CSVPGDTGELFF
>many|TRBV23-1
CASSQGIGIPYEQYF
>few|TRBV30
CAWSLVYEQYF
>many|TRBV7-6
CASSFDPGPEETQYF
>few|TRBV6-2/TRBV6-3
CASSKDSLTEASF
>many|TRBV12-3/TRBV12-4
CASGGIQETQYF
>many|TRBV9
CASSAGRGSSGNTIYF
>many|TRBV4-3
CASSQIKGTDEAFF
>few|TRBV25-1
CASSETGTDTQYF
>many|TRBV3-1
CASSPQGSRSTDTQYF
>NA|TRBV6-6
CASSYSADSTNYGYTF
>NA|TRBV5-1
CASSSWQGLGSYEQYF
>NA|TRBV20-1
CSARETGYNAEAFF
>many|TRBV20-1
CSARTGPEAFF
>many|TRBV14
CASSQDLGMNEANVLTF
>many|TRBV7-8
CASSLPGQGLHTEAFF
>NA|TRBV7-3
CVSSSDRGFYGYTF
>NA|TRBV18
CASCLTRGTSGDGGNTIYF
>NA|TRBV29-1
CSDQGSNYGYTF
>NA|TRBV4-3
CASSQDQIAGVGNSGELFF
>NA|TRBV5-8
CASSLGGGDQPQHF
>many|TRBV7-9
CASSLEGEWDSPLHF
>many|TRBV6-6
CASSYSREIMNTEAFF
>many|TRBV7-9
CASSLVGGMVRDTQYF
>NA|TRBV6-2/TRBV6-3
CASSYGSGRTYEQYF
>many|TRBV14
CASSQDSGLGEQYF
>NA|TRBV14
CASSQGSGVVADTQYF
>many|TRBV28
CASRYRQGLQETQYF
>few|TRBV2
CASDSGQTNTGELFF
>many|TRBV6-5
CASSYGTRYEQYF
>NA|TRBV12-3/TRBV12-4
CASSNLPGTINNEQFF
>NA|TRBV12-3/TRBV12-4
CASSFFGRGSYEQYF
>few|TRBV12-3/TRBV12-4
CASSLEAGFPQPQHF
>NA|TRBV9
CAGSVATGRAHEQYF